These 10 T cell receptor beta chains were sequenced from one sample in a study of cytomegalovirus exposure and HLA in healthy donors (dated by TCRdb to between 2016 and 2019). The library was produced with the immunoSEQ multiplex PCR assay. For the multiplex PCR, a mixture combining 60 forward primers for TCR Vbeta segments and 13 reverse primers for TCR Jbeta segments was used. This is the immuneACCESS table as TCRdb keeps it, with only in-frame sequences that have V and J called. A part of the clones is gone; compared with another copy, unresolved V genes explain less than half, and the rest is unexplained. The sample table contains over 70,000 clones; only one count was recorded for around 80% of them. Around 32% of the sample comes from the top ten. The sequenced sample consisted of PBMCs. Every receptor here comes from a man aged 45-65 years in good health and CMV-seropositive.

The chain carries TRBV30 and TRBJ1-4; D not resolved. Germline V CDR1 and CDR2: GTSNPN, SVGIG (reference sequence). V was trimmed by 2 bases and J by 10 bases, leaving 14 bases between them. This CDR3 region has 13 residues. CDR3 nucleotides: TGTGCCTGGAGTTTGGCAACCCGGGGAAAACTGTTTTTT. Protein product: CAWSLATRGKLFF.

With respect to this clone: A junction boundary mismatches the germline segment, possibly from a read error. The V and J genes are TRBV6-1 and TRBJ2-6; TRBD2 aligns across 7 bases. The CDR3 length is 15 residues. Per germline, CDR1 MNHNS and CDR2 SASEGT. The CDR3 loop is CASTGGVSGANGLTF. DNA of the CDR3: TGTGCCAGCACTGGGGGGGTCTCTGGGGCCAACGGCCTGACTTTC.

V gene TRBV6-1 combines with J gene TRBJ2-7; tentatively, D is TRBD1 (5 bases). The CDR3 extends over 14 amino acids. Trimming took off 1 base at V and 1 base at J, with 8 bases between the two ends. The germline V gene encodes CDR1 MNHNS and CDR2 SASEGT. The CDR3 loop reads CASSEGGPSYEQYF. The CDR3 nucleotides read TGTGCCAGCAGTGAAGGGGGCCCATCCTACGAGCAGTACTTC.

The chain uses TRBV9 and TRBJ1-6; 7 positions match TRBD1. Germline V gives CDR1 SGDLS, CDR2 YYNGEE. CDR3 size: 17 residues. V lost 4 bases to trimming and J lost 0 bases; unmatched junction nucleotides: 7. The CDR3 reads CASSTGQASSYNSPLHF. The CDR3 DNA reads as TGTGCCAGCAGCACCGGACAGGCTAGCTCCTATAATTCACCCCTCCACTTT.

The rearrangement uses TRBV7-2 and TRBJ1-5, with D possibly TRBD1 on 6 matching bases. Germline V lookup: CDR1 SGHTA, CDR2 FQGNSA. The CDR3 runs to 14 residues. The V end lost 5 bases, the J end lost 6 bases, and 14 bases lay between the germline ends. CDR3 region: CASSITGIGQPQHF. For the CDR3, the DNA is TGTGCCAGCAGCATCACAGGGATAGGTCAGCCCCAGCATTTT.

The chain recombines TRBV6-1 with TRBJ2-2; the D gene is possibly TRBD2 (6 bases). V gave up 6 bases and J gave up 4 bases, with 15 bases separating them. From germline, CDR1 is MNHNS and CDR2 SASEGT. The CDR3 is made up of 15 amino acids. The CDR3 DNA reads as TGTGCCAGCAGCCACACCGGGACTGTCACCGGGGAGCTGTTTTTT. As protein: CASSHTGTVTGELFF.

This clone was counted once. The chain is built from TRBV2 and TRBJ2-3; TRBD2 matches 10 bases. This CDR3 is built from 17 residues. V was pared by 4 bases and J by 4 bases, with 11 bases of the junction left unmatched. Germline V gives CDR1 SNHLY, CDR2 FYNNEI. The CDR3: CASSGVHLAGVPDTQYF. The CDR3 DNA is TGTGCCAGCAGTGGGGTTCACCTAGCGGGAGTTCCAGATACGCAGTATTTT.

J is TRBJ2-7 and V is TRBV2; tentative D call: TRBD1 (5 bases). Germline CDR1 is SNHLY and CDR2 is FYNNEI. CDR3 length: 11 amino acids. The V end was cut by 6 bases, the J end by 6 bases, with 9 bases between. This chain's CDR3 is CASRGPLEQYF. The CDR3 DNA follows: TGTGCCAGCAGGGGGCCCCTCGAGCAGTACTTC.

This sequence joins TRBV7-6 and TRBJ2-7; TRBD2 matches at 8 bases. This CDR3 spans 14 amino acids. Trimming removed 1 base from V and 6 bases from J; junction bases left unmatched: 5. In germline, CDR1 is SGHVS, CDR2 FNYEAQ. CDR3 region: CASSLVRGTSEQYF. The CDR3 bases are TGTGCCAGCAGCTTAGTTCGGGGGACTAGCGAGCAGTACTTC.

This chain links TRBV19 with TRBJ2-1, with a possible D match to TRBD2 (6 bases). Germline V gene lookup returns CDR1 LNHDA and CDR2 SQIVND (reference sequence). The CDR3 sequence is 13 residues long. Deletions cut 4 bases from V and 3 bases from J, with 7 bases between. CDR3 protein: CASSTGLYNEQFF. The CDR3 bases are TGTGCCAGTAGTACGGGACTCTACAATGAGCAGTTCTTC.